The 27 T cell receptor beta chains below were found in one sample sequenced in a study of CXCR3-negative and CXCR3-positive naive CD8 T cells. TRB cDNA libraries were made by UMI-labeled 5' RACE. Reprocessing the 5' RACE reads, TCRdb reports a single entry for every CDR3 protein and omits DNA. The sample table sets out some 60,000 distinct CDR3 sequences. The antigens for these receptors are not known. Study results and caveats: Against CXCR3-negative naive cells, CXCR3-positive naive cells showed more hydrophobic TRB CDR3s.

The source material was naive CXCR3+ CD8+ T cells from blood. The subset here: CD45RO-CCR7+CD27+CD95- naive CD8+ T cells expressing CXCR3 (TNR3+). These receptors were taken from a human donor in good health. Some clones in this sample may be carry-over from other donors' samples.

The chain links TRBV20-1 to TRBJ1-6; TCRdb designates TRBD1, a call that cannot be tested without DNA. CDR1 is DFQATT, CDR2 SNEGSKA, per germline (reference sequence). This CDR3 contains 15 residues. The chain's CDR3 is CSARDRQGPYSPLHF.

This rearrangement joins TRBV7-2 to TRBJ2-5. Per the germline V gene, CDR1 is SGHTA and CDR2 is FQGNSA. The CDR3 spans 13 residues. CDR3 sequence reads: CASSVHNQETQYF. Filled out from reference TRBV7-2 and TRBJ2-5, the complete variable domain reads GAGVSQSPSNKVTEKGKDVELRCDPISGHTALYWYRQSLGQGLEFLIYFQGNSAPDKSGLPSDRFSAERTGGSVSTLTIQRTQQEDSAVYLCASSVHNQETQYFGPGTRLLVL.

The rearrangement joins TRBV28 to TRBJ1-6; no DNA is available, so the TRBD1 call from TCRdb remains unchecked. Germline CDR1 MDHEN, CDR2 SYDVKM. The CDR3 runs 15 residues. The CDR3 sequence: CASGDHRGPISPLHF.

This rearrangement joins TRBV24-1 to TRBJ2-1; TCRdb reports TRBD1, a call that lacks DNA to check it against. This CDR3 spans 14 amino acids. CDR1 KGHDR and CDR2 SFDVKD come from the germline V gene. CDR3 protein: CATSDLNGNNEQFF.

CDR3: CASSFPDYKETQYF. This chain uses TRBV12-3 or TRBV12-4 with TRBJ2-5. The CDR3 covers 14 residues.

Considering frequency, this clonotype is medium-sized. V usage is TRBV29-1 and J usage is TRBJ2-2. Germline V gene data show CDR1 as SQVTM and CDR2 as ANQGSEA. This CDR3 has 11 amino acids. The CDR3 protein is CSGGTSGELFF.

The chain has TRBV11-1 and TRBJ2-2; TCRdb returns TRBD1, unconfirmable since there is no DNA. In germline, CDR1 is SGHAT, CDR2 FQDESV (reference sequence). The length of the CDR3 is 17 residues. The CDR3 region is CASSSERRGMHTGELFF.

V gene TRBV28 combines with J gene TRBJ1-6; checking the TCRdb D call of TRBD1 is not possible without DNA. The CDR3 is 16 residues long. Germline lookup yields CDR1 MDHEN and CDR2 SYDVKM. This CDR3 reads CASSLLDRGSNSPLHF. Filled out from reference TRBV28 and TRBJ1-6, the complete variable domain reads DVKVTQSSRYLVKRTGEKVFLECVQDMDHENMFWYRQDPGLGLRLIYFSYDVKMKEKGDIPEGYSVSREKKERFSLILESASTNQTSMYLCASSLLDRGSNSPLHFGNGTRLTVT.

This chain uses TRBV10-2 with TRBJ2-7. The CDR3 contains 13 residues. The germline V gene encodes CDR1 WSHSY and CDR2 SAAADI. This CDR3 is CASSPGTYYEQYF.

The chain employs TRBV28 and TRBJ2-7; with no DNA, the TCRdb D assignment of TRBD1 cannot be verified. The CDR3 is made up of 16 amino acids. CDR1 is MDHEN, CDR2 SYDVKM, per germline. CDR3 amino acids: CASSFPLQGRDYEQYF.

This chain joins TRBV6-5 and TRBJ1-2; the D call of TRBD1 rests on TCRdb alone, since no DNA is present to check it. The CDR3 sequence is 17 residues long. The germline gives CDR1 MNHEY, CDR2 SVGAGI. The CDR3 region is CASSSGSGTGYGYGYTF.

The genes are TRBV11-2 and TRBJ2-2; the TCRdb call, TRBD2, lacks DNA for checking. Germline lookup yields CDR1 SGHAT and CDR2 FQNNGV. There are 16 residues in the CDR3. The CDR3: CASSSTGGGFGGELFF.

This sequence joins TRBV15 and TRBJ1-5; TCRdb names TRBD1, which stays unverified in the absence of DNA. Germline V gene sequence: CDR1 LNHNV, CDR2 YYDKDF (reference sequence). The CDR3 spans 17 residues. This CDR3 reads CATSPFGQGGANQPQHF. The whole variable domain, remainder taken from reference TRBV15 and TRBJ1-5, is DAMVIQNPRYQVTQFGKPVTLSCSQTLNHNVMYWYQQKSSQAPKLLFHYYDKDFNNEADTPDNFQSRRPNTSFCFLDIRSPGLGDTAMYLCATSPFGQGGANQPQHFGDGTRLSIL.

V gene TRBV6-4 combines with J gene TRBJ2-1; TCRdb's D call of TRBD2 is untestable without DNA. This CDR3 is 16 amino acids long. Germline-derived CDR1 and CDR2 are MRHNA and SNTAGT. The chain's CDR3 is CASSAGLAGSYNEQFF.

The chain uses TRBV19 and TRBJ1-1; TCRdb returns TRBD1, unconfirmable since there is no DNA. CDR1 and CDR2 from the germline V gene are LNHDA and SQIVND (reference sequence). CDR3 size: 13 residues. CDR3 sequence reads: CASSPGQNTEAFF.

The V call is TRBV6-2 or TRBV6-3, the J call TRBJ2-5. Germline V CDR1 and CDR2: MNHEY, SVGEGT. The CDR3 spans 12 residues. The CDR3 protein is CASSNRPETQYF.

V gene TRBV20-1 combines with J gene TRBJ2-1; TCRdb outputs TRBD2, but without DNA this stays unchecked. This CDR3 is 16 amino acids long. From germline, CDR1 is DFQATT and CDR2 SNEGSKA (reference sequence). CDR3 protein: CSARDILAGVYNEQFF.

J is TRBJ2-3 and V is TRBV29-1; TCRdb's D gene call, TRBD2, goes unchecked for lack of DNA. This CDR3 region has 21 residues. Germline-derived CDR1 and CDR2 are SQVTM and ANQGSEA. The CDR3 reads CSVEDRRFLAGKGHYTDTQYF.

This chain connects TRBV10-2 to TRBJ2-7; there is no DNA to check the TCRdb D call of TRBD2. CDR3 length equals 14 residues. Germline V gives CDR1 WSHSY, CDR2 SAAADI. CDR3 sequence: CASSGLAGGHEQYF.

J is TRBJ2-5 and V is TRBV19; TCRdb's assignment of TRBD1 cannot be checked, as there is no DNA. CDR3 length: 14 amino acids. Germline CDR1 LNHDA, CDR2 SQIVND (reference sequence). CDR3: CASSGGGVQETQYF.

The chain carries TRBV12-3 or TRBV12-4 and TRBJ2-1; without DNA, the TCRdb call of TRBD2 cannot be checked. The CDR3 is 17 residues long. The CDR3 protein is CASSQPTPAGSYNEQFF.

CDR3 sequence: CATGRGQEQFF. This chain joins TRBV24-1 and TRBJ2-1; checking the TCRdb D call of TRBD1 is not possible without DNA. Per the germline V gene, CDR1 is KGHDR and CDR2 is SFDVKD. The CDR3 totals 11 residues.

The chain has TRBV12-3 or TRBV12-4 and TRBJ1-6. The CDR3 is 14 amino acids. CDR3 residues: CASSQTLGHSPLHF.

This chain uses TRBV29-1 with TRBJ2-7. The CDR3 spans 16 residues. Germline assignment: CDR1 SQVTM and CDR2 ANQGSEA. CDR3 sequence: CSVEGVLSLPSYEQYF.

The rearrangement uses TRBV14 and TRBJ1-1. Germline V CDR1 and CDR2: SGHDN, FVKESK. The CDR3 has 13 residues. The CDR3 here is CASSQGGYTEAFF. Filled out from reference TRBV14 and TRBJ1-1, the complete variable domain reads EAGVTQFPSHSVIEKGQTVTLRCDPISGHDNLYWYRRVMGKEIKFLLHFVKESKQDESGMPNNRFLAERTGGTYSTLKVQPAELEDSGVYFCASSQGGYTEAFFGQGTRLTVV.

This CDR3 reads CSVDGLAGVPEQFF. The genes are TRBV29-1 and TRBJ2-1; the TCRdb D gene call, TRBD2, has no DNA to confirm it. From germline, CDR1 is SQVTM and CDR2 ANQGSEA. CDR3 length: 14 residues.

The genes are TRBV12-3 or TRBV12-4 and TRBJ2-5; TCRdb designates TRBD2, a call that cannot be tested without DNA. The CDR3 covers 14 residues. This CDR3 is CASTPGEAQETQYF.